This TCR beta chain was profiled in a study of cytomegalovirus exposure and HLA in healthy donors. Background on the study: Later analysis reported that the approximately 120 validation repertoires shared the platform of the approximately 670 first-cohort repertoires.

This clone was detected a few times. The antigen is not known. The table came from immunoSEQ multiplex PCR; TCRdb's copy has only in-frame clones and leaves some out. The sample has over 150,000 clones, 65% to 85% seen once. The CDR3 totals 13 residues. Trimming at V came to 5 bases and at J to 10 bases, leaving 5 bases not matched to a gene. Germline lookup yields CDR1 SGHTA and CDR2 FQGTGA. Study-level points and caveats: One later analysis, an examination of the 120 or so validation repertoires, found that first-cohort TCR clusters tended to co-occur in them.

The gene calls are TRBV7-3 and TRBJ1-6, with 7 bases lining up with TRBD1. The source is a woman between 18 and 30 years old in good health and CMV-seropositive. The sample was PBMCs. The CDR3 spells CASSAGGDSPLHF. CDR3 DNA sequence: TGTGCCAGCAGCGCAGGGGGAGACTCACCCCTCCACTTT.